This TCR beta chain was sequenced for a study of T-cell reconstitution after alpha-beta-depleted transplantation in children. Overall study results and limits: Expanded graft clones, several hundred of them, were reportedly the source of alpha-beta T cells about two months after transplant. Where some patients showed high TCRbeta diversity at day 60, it came from recipient T cells and thymic progenitors that had survived. Counts and diversity of T cells one year after transplant came mostly from newly produced T cells.

In germline, CDR1 is KGHSH, CDR2 LQKENI. V lost 1 base and J lost 1; bases outside the gene matches: 1. This CDR3 region has 14 residues. This clonotype occurred many times. Its target is not known. Unique molecular identifiers were built into the TCRbeta library. One entry per CDR3 protein results from TCRdb running MiXCR on the PCR reads. The repertoire has 250,000 to 300,000 distinct CDR3 sequences, roughly 8.2% of them found once; the top ten carry 9.1%. The chain combines TRBV18 with TRBJ2-7; 7 bases line up with TRBD1. This clonotype was obtained from a female patient aged 2-15 years who had a stem cell transplant for Fanconi anemia, so the T cells may come from the graft donor. The sample consisted of peripheral blood, taken 360 days after TCRalphabeta/CD19-depleted stem cell transplant. CDR3 protein: CASSPQTGSYEQYV. For the CDR3, the DNA is TGTGCCAGCTCACCACAGACAGGGTCCTACGAGCAGTACGTC.